These 26 T cell receptor beta chains were sequenced from one sample in a study of shared T cell receptors in the human thymus. TCRdb keeps only in-frame clones here, not all; method: immunoSEQ multiplex PCR. The profile shows 500,000 to 550,000 clones, about four fifths of them singletons. This sample was also put to use in a study of human thymus T cells.

Specimen: thymocytes. These receptors were collected from a boy under two years old with a congenital heart defect.

The genes are TRBV19 and TRBJ1-5; D is perhaps TRBD1 (6 bases). The CDR3 has 17 residues. Trimming removed 3 bases from V and 9 bases from J, with 24 bases in between. The V gene's germline CDR1 is LNHDA and CDR2 SQIVND (reference sequence). CDR3 DNA sequence: TGTGCCAGTAGTATTTGCCGGGACAAGACGATCAGGGGGCCCCAGCATTTT. Translated, it gives CASSICRDKTIRGPQHF.

This chain uses TRBV27 with TRBJ2-7; perhaps TRBD1 as D (5 bases). This CDR3 has 13 amino acids. Trimming removed 6 bases from V and 6 bases from J, with 15 bases in between. CDR1 is MNHEY, CDR2 SMNVEV, per germline (reference sequence). In nucleotides, the CDR3 is TGTGCCAGCAGGCCACCACGAAGGGGCGAGCAGTACTTC. Protein product: CASRPPRRGEQYF.

The chain uses TRBV5-5 and TRBJ2-6; possibly TRBD1 for D (6 bases). The V gene's germline CDR1 is SGHKS and CDR2 YYEKEE (reference sequence). The V end was cut by 0 bases, the J end by 3 bases, with 22 bases between. CDR3 size: 20 residues. CDR3 in amino acids: CASSLARQVPPRGGANVLTF. The CDR3 DNA follows: TGTGCCAGCAGCTTGGCCCGACAGGTTCCACCAAGGGGTGGGGCCAACGTCCTGACTTTC.

The rearrangement links TRBV12-5 to TRBJ2-3, with D perhaps TRBD2 (5 bases). Trimming removed 2 bases from V and 6 bases from J, with 12 bases in between. The length of the CDR3 is 14 residues. CDR1 and CDR2 (germline): LGHNT, FRNRAP. The CDR3 DNA reads TGTGCTAGTGGTTTGAGTGAGGGAACGGATACGCAGTATTTT. Translation: CASGLSEGTDTQYF.

The chain joins TRBV5-6 to TRBJ2-1; D ambiguous. V gave up 5 bases and J gave up 9 bases, with 15 bases separating them. CDR1 SGHDT and CDR2 YYEEEE come from the germline V gene. The CDR3 loop spans 13 amino acids. The CDR3 DNA reads as TGTGCCAGCAGTGGGCTCCTCGCAGGTGAGCAGTTCTTC. Translating gives CASSGLLAGEQFF.

The chain combines TRBV7-2 with TRBJ2-1; D perhaps matches TRBD2 (5 bases). In germline, CDR1 is SGHTA, CDR2 FQGNSA. This CDR3 is built from 14 residues. Trimming left V 3 bases short and J 6 bases short, with 12 bases between. The CDR3 nucleotides are TGTGCCAGCAGCTTTGGGCCGCGGGCCAATGAGCAGTTCTTC. Its protein is CASSFGPRANEQFF.

The chain uses TRBV28 and TRBJ2-7; D gene ambiguous. The CDR3 runs 12 residues. V dropped 9 bases and J dropped 1 base, with 10 bases sitting between them. Germline lookup yields CDR1 MDHEN and CDR2 SYDVKM. CDR3 bases: TGTGCCAGTCGTAACGGGTCCTACGAGCAGTACTTC. As protein: CASRNGSYEQYF. The full variable domain, in which reference TRBV28 and TRBJ2-7 provide the parts outside the CDR3, is DVKVTQSSRYLVKRTGEKVFLECVQDMDHENMFWYRQDPGLGLRLIYFSYDVKMKEKGDIPEGYSVSREKKERFSLILESASTNQTSMYLCASRNGSYEQYFGPGTRLTVT.

This sequence joins TRBV7-7 and TRBJ2-5, with 10 bases fitting TRBD2. V shed 1 base, J shed 5 bases, and the junction held 13 bases outside the gene matches. The CDR3 extends over 18 amino acids. Germline V gene data show CDR1 as SSHAT and CDR2 as FNYEAQ (reference sequence). The CDR3 region is CASSLGGGLAGGGETQYF. As DNA, the CDR3 is TGTGCCAGCAGCTTAGGGGGCGGCTTAGCGGGAGGAGGCGAGACCCAGTACTTC. Variable domain in full (rest from reference TRBV7-7 and TRBJ2-5): GAGVSQSPRYKVTKRGQDVTLRCDPISSHATLYWYQQALGQGPEFLTYFNYEAQPDKSGLPSDRFSAERPEGSISTLTIQRTEQRDSAMYRCASSLGGGLAGGGETQYFGPGTRLLVL.

This chain uses TRBV4-3 with TRBJ2-7; TRBD2 is a possible D gene (7 bases). Trimming took off 0 bases at V and 4 bases at J, with 22 bases between the two ends. The CDR3 contains 18 residues. Per the germline V gene, CDR1 is LGHNA and CDR2 is YSLEER. The CDR3 spells CASSQEGGRRRGIYEQYF. The CDR3 DNA follows: TGCGCCAGCAGCCAAGAGGGGGGGCGGCGGCGGGGGATTTACGAGCAGTACTTC.

The CDR3 DNA follows: TGCAGCGTTGATATTTCTAGCGGGAGGGCCTTCGACCCTTACGAGCAGTACTTC. It translates to CSVDISSGRAFDPYEQYF. The V gene is TRBV29-1, the J gene TRBJ2-7; 12 positions match TRBD2. After removal of 3 bases from V and 4 bases from J, the junction contained 16 bases not matched to a gene. Germline CDR1 SQVTM, CDR2 ANQGSEA. This CDR3 is 18 amino acids long.

J is TRBJ2-1 and V is TRBV9; no clear D. The CDR3 is made up of 16 amino acids. Germline V gene lookup returns CDR1 SGDLS and CDR2 YYNGEE. The germline V and J ends were trimmed by 4 bases and 2 bases, with 16 bases remaining between them. CDR3 nucleotide sequence: TGTGCCAGCAGCCCGGAAGACCGGGTGCCCTACAATGAGCAGTTCTTC. Protein: CASSPEDRVPYNEQFF.

The genes are TRBV6-1 and TRBJ1-5; 8 nucleotides match TRBD1. CDR1 and CDR2 (germline): MNHNS, SASEGT. The CDR3 spans 13 residues. The V segment lost 6 bases and the J segment 2 bases; nucleotides outside the gene matches: 0. The CDR3 DNA reads TGTGCCAGCAGACAGGGGGGCAATCAGCCCCAGCATTTT. It specifies CASRQGGNQPQHF.

This clone was seen only a few times. The CDR3 protein is CASSEVTSGRALKATQYF. As DNA, the CDR3 is TGTGCCAGCAGTGAGGTGACTAGCGGGAGGGCACTAAAAGCTACGCAGTATTTT. This chain connects TRBV6-1 to TRBJ2-3, with TRBD2 matching 14 bases. This CDR3 is built from 18 residues. Germline CDR1 reads MNHNS; CDR2 reads SASEGT. The V and J ends lost 3 bases and 8 bases, in that order; junction bases with no gene match: 13.

This chain links TRBV19 with TRBJ2-7; the match to TRBD2 covers 7 bases. Per the germline V gene, CDR1 is LNHDA and CDR2 is SQIVND (reference sequence). The trim removed 0 bases at V and 6 bases at J, leaving 11 bases unmatched. CDR3 length: 16 amino acids. CDR3 DNA: TGTGCCAGTAGTATAGATCTCGGGGGAGGGTCTCGCGAGCAGTACTTC. Translating it yields CASSIDLGGGSREQYF.

The genes are TRBV11-2 and TRBJ1-3, with D maybe TRBD1 (5 bases). CDR1 SGHAT and CDR2 FQNNGV come from the germline V gene. The V end lost 2 bases, the J end lost 0 bases, and 20 bases lay between the germline ends. The CDR3 length is 19 residues. The CDR3 here is CASSLLDLGRRGSGNTIYF. The CDR3 bases are TGTGCCAGCAGCTTACTAGACCTGGGGCGAAGGGGCTCTGGAAACACCATATATTTT.

This clone was seen only a few times. This chain uses TRBV11-3 with TRBJ2-1; D is perhaps TRBD1 (6 bases). V shed 1 base and J shed 2 bases, with 12 bases lying between them. There are 16 residues in the CDR3. The germline gives CDR1 SGHNT, CDR2 YENEEA. Written as DNA, the CDR3 is TGTGCCAGCAGCTTAGCAGCGGACAGCCCCTACAATGAGCAGTTCTTC. This codes for CASSLAADSPYNEQFF. Using reference TRBV11-3 and TRBJ2-1 for the parts outside the CDR3, the full variable domain is EAGVVQSPRYKIIEKKQPVAFWCNPISGHNTLYWYLQNLGQGPELLIRYENEEAVDDSQLPKDRFSAERLKGVDSTLKIQPAELGDSAVYLCASSLAADSPYNEQFFGPGTRLTVL.

The V call is TRBV29-1, the J call TRBJ2-1; 10 bases line up with TRBD1. Germline-derived CDR1 and CDR2 are SQVTM and ANQGSEA. The CDR3 covers 15 residues. V shed 4 bases and J 6 bases; nucleotides not matched to a gene: 9. In DNA form, the CDR3 reads TGCAGCGTTGCAGGGGACAGGGGATGGGGCAATGAGCAGTTCTTC. Amino acids: CSVAGDRGWGNEQFF.

This clone was found a few times. The junction and the germline gene differ at one end; a read error may be behind it. The chain recombines TRBV4-2 with TRBJ2-3; a possible D gene is TRBD1 (6 bases). The CDR3 is made up of 14 amino acids. The germline CDR1 and CDR2 sequences are LGHNA and YNFKEQ. CDR3 DNA sequence: TGTGCCAGCAGCCAAGATCGTTCGGGACAACGCGTCGATTTT. Translating gives CASSQDRSGQRVDF.

This chain uses TRBV27 with TRBJ2-7, with 7 bases that match TRBD2. The CDR3 has 14 amino acids. The J segment lost 2 bases and the V segment lost 6 bases, leaving 7 bases of the junction unmatched. CDR1 MNHEY and CDR2 SMNVEV come from the germline V gene (reference sequence). This chain's CDR3 is CASSPVGGTYEQYF. CDR3 nucleotides: TGTGCCAGCAGCCCCGTCGGGGGGACCTACGAGCAGTACTTC.

V and J are TRBV7-6 and TRBJ2-3; D might be TRBD1 (6 bases). V was pared by 5 bases and J by 0 bases, with 24 bases between. Germline V gene data show CDR1 as SGHVS and CDR2 as FNYEAQ. The CDR3 has 19 residues. The CDR3 is CASSPRRQGPRTSTDTQYF. The CDR3, as DNA: TGTGCCAGCAGCCCCAGGCGGCAGGGGCCCCGGACTAGCACAGATACGCAGTATTTT.

The rearrangement uses TRBV5-1 and TRBJ2-2, with 8 bases that match TRBD1. The CDR3 consists of 15 residues. Trimming at V came to 4 bases and at J to 5 bases, leaving 7 bases not matched to a gene. The germline V gene has CDR1 SGHRS and CDR2 YFSETQ. The CDR3, as DNA: TGCGCCAGCAGCCCCCGGACAGGGCGGACCGGGGAGCTGTTTTTT. Residues: CASSPRTGRTGELFF. The whole variable domain, remainder taken from reference TRBV5-1 and TRBJ2-2, is KAGVTQTPRYLIKTRGQQVTLSCSPISGHRSVSWYQQTPGQGLQFLFEYFSETQRNKGNFPGRFSGRQFSNSRSEMNVSTLELGDSALYLCASSPRTGRTGELFFGEGSRLTVL.

V is TRBV6-9 and J is TRBJ1-5; D gene unclear. This CDR3 comprises 16 residues. V gave up 2 bases and J gave up 0 bases, with 11 bases separating them. Germline-derived CDR1 and CDR2 are MNHGY and SVAAGI. The CDR3 bases are TGTGCCAGCAGTTATAGCGGCCGGTATAGCAATCAGCCCCAGCATTTT. Translating it yields CASSYSGRYSNQPQHF.

The chain combines TRBV19 with TRBJ1-3; D gene unclear. Germline CDR1 LNHDA, CDR2 SQIVND (reference sequence). This CDR3 has 17 residues. Trimming cost V 4 bases and J 0 bases, with 16 bases left between them. As DNA, the CDR3 is TGTGCCAGTAGTAGAAGGCTGGCAGGCTACTCTGGAAACACCATATATTTT. Residues: CASSRRLAGYSGNTIYF.

The CDR3 DNA reads as TGTGCCAGCGGCGGTACGGAACGGGAGGGAATAAAGTCCTACAATGAGCAGTTCTTC. Amino acids: CASGGTEREGIKSYNEQFF. The genes are TRBV6-4 and TRBJ2-1, with 8 bases that match TRBD2. The CDR3 is made up of 19 amino acids. Germline V CDR1 and CDR2: MRHNA, SNTAGT. V trimming: 8 bases; J trimming: 1 base; junction bases outside the gene matches: 19.

The chain employs TRBV7-9 and TRBJ1-2, with D perhaps TRBD1 (5 bases). This CDR3 is built from 14 residues. The germline gives CDR1 SEHNR, CDR2 FQNEAQ (reference sequence). Trimming left V 5 bases short and J 8 bases short, with 18 bases between. DNA for the CDR3: TGTGCCAGCAGCACCGAAGGGGTTCCCGGGGGCTACACCTTC. Protein product: CASSTEGVPGGYTF.

The chain has TRBV2 and TRBJ1-1; D possibly corresponds to TRBD1 (5 bases). The V gene lost 7 bases and the J gene lost 5 bases, with 20 bases spanning the gap. Germline loops: CDR1 SNHLY, CDR2 FYNNEI. This CDR3 spans 15 amino acids. CDR3 coding DNA: TGTGCCAGCACCCTACGGGGAGGGACTGAGACTGAAGCTTTCTTT. Residues: CASTLRGGTETEAFF. Using reference TRBV2 and TRBJ1-1 for the parts outside the CDR3, the full variable domain is EPEVTQTPSHQVTQMGQEVILRCVPISNHLYFYWYRQILGQKVEFLVSFYNNEISEKSEIFDDQFSVERPDGSNFTLKIRSTKLEDSAMYFCASTLRGGTETEAFFGQGTRLTVV.